This T cell receptor beta chain was recovered during a study of T cells in Graves' hyperthyroidism and ophthalmopathy. About the research overall: Before any treatment, at initial diagnosis, peripheral blood was collected. Study-level results: Blood also held most thyroid clonotypes expanded beyond 0.001.

This clonotype has ten or more counts. The antigen is not known. The source material, RNA transcripts, was used to amplify TCR beta CDR3 regions. A first-round RT-PCR of the TCR CDR3 used the HTBI primer set. MiXCR was run by TCRdb on the multiplex PCR reads, yielding one entry per CDR3 protein. The repertoire holds about 350,000 distinct CDR3 sequences, with about a sixth as singletons. Patients with ophthalmopathy all had a Clinical Activity Score of at least 3, a NOSPECS grade of at least 4 and duration under 3 months. The germline gives CDR1 MNHEY, CDR2 SVGEGT. The length of the CDR3 is 15 residues. The germline V and J ends were trimmed by 7 bases and 3 bases, with 19 bases remaining between them.

Sequencing used blood. J is TRBJ2-7 and V is TRBV6-2 or TRBV6-3, with D perhaps given as TRBD1 or TRBD2 (5 bases each). The sequence derives from a woman between 35 and 50 years old with Graves' ophthalmopathy. The CDR3 spells CASKPVRDAIYEQYF. The CDR3 DNA reads as TGTGCCAGCAAGCCGGTCCGGGACGCGATCTACGAGCAGTACTTC.